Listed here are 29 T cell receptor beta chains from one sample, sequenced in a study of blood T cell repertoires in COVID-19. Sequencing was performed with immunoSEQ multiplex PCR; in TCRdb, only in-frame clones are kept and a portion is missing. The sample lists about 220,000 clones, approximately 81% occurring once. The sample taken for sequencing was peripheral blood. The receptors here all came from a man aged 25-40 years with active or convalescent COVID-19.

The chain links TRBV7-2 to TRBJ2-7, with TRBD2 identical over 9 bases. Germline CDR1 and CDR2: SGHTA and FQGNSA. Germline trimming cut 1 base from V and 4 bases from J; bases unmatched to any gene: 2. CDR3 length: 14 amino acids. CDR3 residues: CASSLVAGEYEQYF. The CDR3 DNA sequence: TGTGCCAGCAGCTTAGTAGCGGGAGAATACGAGCAGTACTTC.

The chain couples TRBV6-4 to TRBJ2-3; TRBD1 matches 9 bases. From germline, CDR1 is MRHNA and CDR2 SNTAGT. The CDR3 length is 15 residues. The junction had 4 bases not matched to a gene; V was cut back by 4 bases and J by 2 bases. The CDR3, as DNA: TGTGCCAGCAGTGTGGACAGGGGCTCCACAGATACGCAGTATTTT. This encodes CASSVDRGSTDTQYF.

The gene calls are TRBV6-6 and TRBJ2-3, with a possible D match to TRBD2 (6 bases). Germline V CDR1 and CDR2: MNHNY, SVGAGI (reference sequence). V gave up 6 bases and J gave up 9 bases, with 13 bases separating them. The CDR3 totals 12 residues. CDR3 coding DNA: TGTGCCAGCAGCACTAGCCCCGAAACGCAGTATTTT. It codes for CASSTSPETQYF.

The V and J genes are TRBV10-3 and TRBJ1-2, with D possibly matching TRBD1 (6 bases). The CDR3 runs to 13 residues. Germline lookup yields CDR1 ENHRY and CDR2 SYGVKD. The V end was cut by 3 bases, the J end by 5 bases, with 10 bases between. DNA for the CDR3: TGTGCCATCAGTGAAGGACAGACTTATGGCTACACCTTC. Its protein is CAISEGQTYGYTF.

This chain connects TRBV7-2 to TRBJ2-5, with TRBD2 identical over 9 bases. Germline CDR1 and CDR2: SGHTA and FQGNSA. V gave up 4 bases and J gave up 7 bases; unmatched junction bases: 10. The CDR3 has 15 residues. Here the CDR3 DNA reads TGTGCCAGCAGCTCTCCTCAGCGGGGGGTCGCGACCCAGTACTTC. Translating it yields CASSSPQRGVATQYF.

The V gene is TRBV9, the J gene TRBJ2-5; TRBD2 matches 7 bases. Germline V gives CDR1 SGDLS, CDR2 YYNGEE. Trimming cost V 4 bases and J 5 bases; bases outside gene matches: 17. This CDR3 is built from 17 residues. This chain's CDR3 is CASSTDGAGGSMETQYF. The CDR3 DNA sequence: TGTGCCAGCAGCACGGACGGCGCTGGCGGGAGTATGGAGACCCAGTACTTC.

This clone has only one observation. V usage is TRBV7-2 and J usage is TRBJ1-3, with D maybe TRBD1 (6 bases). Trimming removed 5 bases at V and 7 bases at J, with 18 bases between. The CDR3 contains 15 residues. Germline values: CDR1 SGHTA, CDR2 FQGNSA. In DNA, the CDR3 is TGTGCCAGCAGCCCTACAGGGAATATCTTCAACACCATATATTTT. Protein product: CASSPTGNIFNTIYF.

The CDR3 DNA sequence: TGTGCCAGCGGTCCCGGGGGGGCTGGGGCCAACGTCCTGACTTTC. This encodes CASGPGGAGANVLTF. The V gene is TRBV25-1, the J gene TRBJ2-6; 8 nucleotides line up with TRBD2. Germline assignment: CDR1 MGHDK and CDR2 SYGVNS. CDR3 size: 15 residues. J gave up 2 bases and V 8 bases, and 5 bases lay outside the gene matches.

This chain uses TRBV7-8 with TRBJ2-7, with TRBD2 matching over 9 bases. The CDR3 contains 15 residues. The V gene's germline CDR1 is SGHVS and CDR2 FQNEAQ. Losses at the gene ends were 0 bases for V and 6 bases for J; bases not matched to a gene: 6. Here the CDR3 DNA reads TGTGCCAGCAGCTTAGCTAGCGGGAGCGTTGGCGAGCAGTACTTC. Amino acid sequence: CASSLASGSVGEQYF. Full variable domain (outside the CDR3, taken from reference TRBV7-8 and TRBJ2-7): GAGVSQSPRYKVAKRGQDVALRCDPISGHVSLFWYQQALGQGPEFLTYFQNEAQLDKSGLPSDRFFAERPEGSVSTLKIQRTQQEDSAVYLCASSLASGSVGEQYFGPGTRLTVT.

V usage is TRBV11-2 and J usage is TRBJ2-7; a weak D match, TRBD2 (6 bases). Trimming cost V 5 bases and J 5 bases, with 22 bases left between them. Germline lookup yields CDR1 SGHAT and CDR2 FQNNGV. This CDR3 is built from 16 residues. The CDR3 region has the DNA TGTGCCAGCAGCACCATCCGCGGGGCGGGGTCCCACGAGCAGTACTTC. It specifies CASSTIRGAGSHEQYF.

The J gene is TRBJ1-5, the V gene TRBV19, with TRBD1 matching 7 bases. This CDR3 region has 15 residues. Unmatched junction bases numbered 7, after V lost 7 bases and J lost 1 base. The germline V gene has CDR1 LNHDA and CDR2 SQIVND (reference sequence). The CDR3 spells CASKDRARSNQPQHF. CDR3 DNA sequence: TGTGCCAGTAAAGACAGGGCGAGAAGCAATCAGCCCCAGCATTTT.

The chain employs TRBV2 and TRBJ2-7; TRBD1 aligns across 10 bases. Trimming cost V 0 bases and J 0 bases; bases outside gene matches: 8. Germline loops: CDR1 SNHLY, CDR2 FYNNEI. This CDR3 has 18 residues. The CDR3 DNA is TGTGCCAGCAGTGAAGCGGGGGGAAGGGACAGGGGCTCCTACGAGCAGTACTTC. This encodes CASSEAGGRDRGSYEQYF.

This CDR3 reads CASRSGTLEYEQYF. In DNA form, the CDR3 reads TGCGCCAGCAGATCCGGGACACTAGAATACGAGCAGTACTTC. The chain carries TRBV5-1 and TRBJ2-7; D is possibly TRBD1 (6 bases). Per the germline V gene, CDR1 is SGHRS and CDR2 is YFSETQ. V was cut by 5 bases and J by 4 bases, with 16 bases left in between. This CDR3 has 14 residues.

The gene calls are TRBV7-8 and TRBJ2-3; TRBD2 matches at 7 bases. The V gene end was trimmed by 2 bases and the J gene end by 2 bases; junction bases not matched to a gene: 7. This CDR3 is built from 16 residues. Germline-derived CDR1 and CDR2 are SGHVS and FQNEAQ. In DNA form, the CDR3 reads TGTGCCAGCAGCTTACGGTCAGGGAGGGACACAGATACGCAGTATTTT. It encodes CASSLRSGRDTDTQYF.

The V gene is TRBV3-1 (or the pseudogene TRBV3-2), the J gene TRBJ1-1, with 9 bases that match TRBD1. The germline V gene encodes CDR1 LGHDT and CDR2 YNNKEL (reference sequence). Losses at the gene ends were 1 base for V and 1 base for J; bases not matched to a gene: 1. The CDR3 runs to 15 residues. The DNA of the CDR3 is TGTGCCAGCAGCCAAGGGACAGGGGCGAACACTGAAGCTTTCTTT. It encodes CASSQGTGANTEAFF.

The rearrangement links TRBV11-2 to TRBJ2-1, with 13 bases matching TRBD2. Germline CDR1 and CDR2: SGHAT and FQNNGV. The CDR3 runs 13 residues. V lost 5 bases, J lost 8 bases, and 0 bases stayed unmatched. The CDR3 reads CASSTSGRDEQFF. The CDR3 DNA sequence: TGTGCCAGCAGCACTAGCGGGAGGGATGAGCAGTTCTTC.

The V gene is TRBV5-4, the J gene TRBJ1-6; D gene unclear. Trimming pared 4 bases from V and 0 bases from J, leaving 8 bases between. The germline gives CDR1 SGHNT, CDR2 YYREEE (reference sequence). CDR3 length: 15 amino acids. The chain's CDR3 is CASSALNSYNSPLHF. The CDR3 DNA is TGTGCCAGCAGCGCACTGAACTCCTATAATTCACCCCTCCACTTT.

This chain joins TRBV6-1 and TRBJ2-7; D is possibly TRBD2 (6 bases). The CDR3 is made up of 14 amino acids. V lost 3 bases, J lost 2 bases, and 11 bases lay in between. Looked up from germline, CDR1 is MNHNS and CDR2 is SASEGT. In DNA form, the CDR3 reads TGTGCCAGCAGTGAGTACTGGGGGGCCTACGAGCAGTACTTC. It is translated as CASSEYWGAYEQYF.

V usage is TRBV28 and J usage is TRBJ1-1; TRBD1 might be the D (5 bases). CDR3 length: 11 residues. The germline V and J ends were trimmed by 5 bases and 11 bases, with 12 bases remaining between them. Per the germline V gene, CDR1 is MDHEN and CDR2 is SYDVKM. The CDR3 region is CASSPQGTAFF. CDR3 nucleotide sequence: TGTGCCAGCAGTCCGCAGGGTACGGCTTTCTTT.

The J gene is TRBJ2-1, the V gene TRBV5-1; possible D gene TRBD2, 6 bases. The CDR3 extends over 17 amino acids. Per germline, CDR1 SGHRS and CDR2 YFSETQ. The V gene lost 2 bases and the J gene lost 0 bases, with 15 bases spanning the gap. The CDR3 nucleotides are TGCGCCAGCAGCTTAGGGGCGGGACTCCCCTCCTACAATGAGCAGTTCTTC. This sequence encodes CASSLGAGLPSYNEQFF.

Here the CDR3 DNA reads TGTGCCAGCAGTGAAGGGGCTTGGGGCCCGTTGACAGATACGCAGTATTTT. Its translation: CASSEGAWGPLTDTQYF. The V call is TRBV2, the J call TRBJ2-3; D is perhaps TRBD1 (5 bases). CDR1 is SNHLY, CDR2 FYNNEI, per germline. This CDR3 has 17 residues. Trimming took 1 base from V and 3 from J, leaving 17 bases between them.

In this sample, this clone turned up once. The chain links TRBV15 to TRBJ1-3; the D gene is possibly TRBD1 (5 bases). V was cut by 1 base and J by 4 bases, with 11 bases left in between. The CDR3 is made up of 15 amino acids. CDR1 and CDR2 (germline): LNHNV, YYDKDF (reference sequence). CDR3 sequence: CATSRGGESGNTIYF. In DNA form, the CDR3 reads TGTGCCACCAGCAGAGGGGGCGAGTCGGGAAACACCATATATTTT.

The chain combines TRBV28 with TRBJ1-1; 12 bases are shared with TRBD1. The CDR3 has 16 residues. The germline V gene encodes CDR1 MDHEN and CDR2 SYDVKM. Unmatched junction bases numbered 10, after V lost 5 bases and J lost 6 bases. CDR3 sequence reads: CASSTPKGQGASEAFF. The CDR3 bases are TGTGCCAGCAGTACACCCAAGGGACAGGGGGCGTCTGAAGCTTTCTTT.

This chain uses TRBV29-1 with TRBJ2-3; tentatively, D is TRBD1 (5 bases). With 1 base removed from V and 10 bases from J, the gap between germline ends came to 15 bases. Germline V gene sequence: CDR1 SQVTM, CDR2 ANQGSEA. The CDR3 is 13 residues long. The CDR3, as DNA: TGCAGCGTTGAAGTGAGGATAGGGGCCCCGCAGTATTTT. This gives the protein CSVEVRIGAPQYF.

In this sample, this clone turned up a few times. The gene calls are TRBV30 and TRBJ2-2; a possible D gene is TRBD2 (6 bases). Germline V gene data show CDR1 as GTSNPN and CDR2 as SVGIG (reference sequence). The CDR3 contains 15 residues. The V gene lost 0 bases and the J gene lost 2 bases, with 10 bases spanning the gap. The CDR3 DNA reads TGTGCCTGGAGTGTAAACGGGAGAAACACCGGGGAGCTGTTTTTT. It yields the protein CAWSVNGRNTGELFF.

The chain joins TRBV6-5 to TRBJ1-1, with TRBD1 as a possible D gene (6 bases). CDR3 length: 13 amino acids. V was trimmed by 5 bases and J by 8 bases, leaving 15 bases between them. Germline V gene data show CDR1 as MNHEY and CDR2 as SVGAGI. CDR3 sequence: CASSRTVVEEAFF. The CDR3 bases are TGTGCCAGCAGTCGGACAGTGGTAGAGGAAGCTTTCTTT.

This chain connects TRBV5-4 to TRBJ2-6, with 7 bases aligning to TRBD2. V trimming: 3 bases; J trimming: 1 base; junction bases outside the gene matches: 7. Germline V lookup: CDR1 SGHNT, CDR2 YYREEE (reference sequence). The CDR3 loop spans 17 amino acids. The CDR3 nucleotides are TGTGCCAGCAGCTCCCCTAGCGGACGATCTGGGGCCAACGTCCTGACTTTC. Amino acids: CASSSPSGRSGANVLTF.

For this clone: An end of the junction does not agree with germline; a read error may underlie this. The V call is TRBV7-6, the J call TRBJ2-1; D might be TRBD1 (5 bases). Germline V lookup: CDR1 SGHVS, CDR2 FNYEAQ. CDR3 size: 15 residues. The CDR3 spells CASSLMWGSDNEQFF. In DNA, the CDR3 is TGTGCCAGCAGCTTAATGTGGGGCTCCGACAATGAGCAGTTCTTC.

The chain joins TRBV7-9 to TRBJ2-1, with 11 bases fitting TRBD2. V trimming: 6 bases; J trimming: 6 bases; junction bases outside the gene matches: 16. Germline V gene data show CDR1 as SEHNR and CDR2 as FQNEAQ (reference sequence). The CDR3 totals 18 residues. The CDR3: CASSPIRGLAEQGNEQFF. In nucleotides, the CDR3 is TGTGCCAGCAGTCCCATCAGGGGACTAGCGGAGCAAGGCAATGAGCAGTTCTTC.